The text below deals with one T cell receptor beta chain. Distinct nucleotide sequences in the sample also encode this CDR3. This record comes from a study of multiple sclerosis patients with progressive multifocal leukoencephalopathy. As for time point: time of PML onset. CDR3 size: 13 residues. With 1 base removed from V and 7 bases from J, the gap between germline ends came to 10 bases. From germline, CDR1 is GTSNPN and CDR2 SVGIG (reference sequence). Only in-frame clones appear in the TCRdb table, and some are missing; sequencing was by immunoSEQ multiplex PCR. The table includes roughly 28,000 clones, 85% to 90% detected once.

The gene calls are TRBV30 and TRBJ1-4, with D possibly matching TRBD1 (6 bases). Sequenced material: PBMCs, taken from a patient treated with natalizumab. The source is a woman in her twenties or thirties with progressive multifocal leukoencephalopathy. The CDR3 region is CAWSEGGSEKLFF. The DNA of the CDR3 is TGTGCCTGGAGTGAAGGGGGGAGTGAAAAACTGTTTTTT.